This TCR beta chain was found in a study of T-cell reconstitution after alpha-beta-depleted transplantation in children. This CDR3 has 15 residues. The V gene lost 1 base and the J gene lost 4 bases, with 13 bases spanning the gap. Ten or more counts support this clonotype. Unique molecular identifiers were used to barcode this TCRbeta library. TCRdb analysed the PCR reads with MiXCR anew, one entry per CDR3 protein. The sample has just over 350,000 distinct CDR3 sequences; roughly 13% are singletons. This TCR was sampled from a human donor who donated a stem cell graft to a child with Fanconi anemia. Sequencing used PBMCs, obtained from the stem cell graft. This chain joins TRBV12-3 or TRBV12-4 and TRBJ1-2; no clear D. The CDR3 coding sequence is TGTGCCAGCAGTTTAGGTTTCGAATTTTCCTATGGCTACACCTTC. Translated: CASSLGFEFSYGYTF.